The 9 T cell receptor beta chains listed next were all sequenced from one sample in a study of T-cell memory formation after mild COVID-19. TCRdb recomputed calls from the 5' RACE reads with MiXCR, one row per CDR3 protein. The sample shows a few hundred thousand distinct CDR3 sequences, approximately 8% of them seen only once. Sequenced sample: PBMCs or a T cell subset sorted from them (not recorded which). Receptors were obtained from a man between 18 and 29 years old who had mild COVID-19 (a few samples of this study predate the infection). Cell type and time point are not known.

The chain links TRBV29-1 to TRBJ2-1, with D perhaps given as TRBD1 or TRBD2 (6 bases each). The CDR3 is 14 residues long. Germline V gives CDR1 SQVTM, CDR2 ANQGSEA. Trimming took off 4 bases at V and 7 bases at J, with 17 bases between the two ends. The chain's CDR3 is CSVGPGGPVNEQFF. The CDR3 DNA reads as TGCAGCGTTGGTCCTGGGGGGCCGGTGAATGAGCAGTTCTTC.

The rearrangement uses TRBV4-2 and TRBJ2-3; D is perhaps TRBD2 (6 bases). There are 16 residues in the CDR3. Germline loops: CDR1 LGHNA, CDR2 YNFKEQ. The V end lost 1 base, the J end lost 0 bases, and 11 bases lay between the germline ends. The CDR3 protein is CASSQVRDSSTDTQYF. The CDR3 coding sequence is TGTGCCAGCAGCCAAGTCCGGGACTCGAGCACAGATACGCAGTATTTT.

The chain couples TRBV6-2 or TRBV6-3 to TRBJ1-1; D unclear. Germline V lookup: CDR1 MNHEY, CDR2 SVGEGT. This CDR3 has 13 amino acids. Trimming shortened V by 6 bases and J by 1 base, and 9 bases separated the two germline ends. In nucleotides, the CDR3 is TGTGCCAGCAGCTTAAATTGGAACACTGAAGCTTTCTTT. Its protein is CASSLNWNTEAFF.

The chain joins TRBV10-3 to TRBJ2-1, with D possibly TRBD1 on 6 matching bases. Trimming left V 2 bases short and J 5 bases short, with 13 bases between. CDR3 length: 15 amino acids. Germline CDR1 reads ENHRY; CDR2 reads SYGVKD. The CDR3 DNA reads TGTGCCATCAGTGAGCGGCCAGGGGACCACAATGAGCAGTTCTTC. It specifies CAISERPGDHNEQFF.

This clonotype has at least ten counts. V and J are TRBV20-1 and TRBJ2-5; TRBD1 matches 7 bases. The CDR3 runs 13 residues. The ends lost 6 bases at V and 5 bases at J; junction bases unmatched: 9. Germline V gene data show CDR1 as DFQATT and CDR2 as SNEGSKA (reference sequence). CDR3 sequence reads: CSAINRGGETQYF. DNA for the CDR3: TGCAGTGCAATAAACAGGGGCGGCGAGACCCAGTACTTC.

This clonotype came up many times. The CDR3 spells CSARKAGDRGELFF. CDR3 coding DNA: TGCAGTGCTAGAAAGGCAGGGGACCGCGGGGAGCTGTTTTTT. The chain carries TRBV20-1 and TRBJ2-2, with a possible D match to TRBD1 (6 bases). V lost 2 bases and J lost 7, with 14 bases in between. Per the germline V gene, CDR1 is DFQATT and CDR2 is SNEGSKA (reference sequence). This CDR3 region has 14 residues.

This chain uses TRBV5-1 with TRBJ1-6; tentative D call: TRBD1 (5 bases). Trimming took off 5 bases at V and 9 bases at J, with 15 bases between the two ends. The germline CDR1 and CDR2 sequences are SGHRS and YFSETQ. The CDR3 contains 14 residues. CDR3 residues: CASSEEGYGSPLHF. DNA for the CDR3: TGCGCCAGCAGTGAAGAGGGGTACGGTTCACCCCTCCACTTT. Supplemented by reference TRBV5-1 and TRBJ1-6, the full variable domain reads KAGVTQTPRYLIKTRGQQVTLSCSPISGHRSVSWYQQTPGQGLQFLFEYFSETQRNKGNFPGRFSGRQFSNSRSEMNVSTLELGDSALYLCASSEEGYGSPLHFGNGTRLTVT.

CDR3 in DNA: TGTGCCTGGAGTTCCGGGACGAGGAATGAAGCTTTCTTT. Residues: CAWSSGTRNEAFF. The chain carries TRBV30 and TRBJ1-1, with D possibly being TRBD1 (5 bases). Trimming cost V 2 bases and J 7 bases, with 14 bases left between them. The CDR3 is 13 residues long. The V gene's germline CDR1 is GTSNPN and CDR2 SVGIG (reference sequence). Full variable domain (missing parts from reference TRBV30 and TRBJ1-1): SQTIHQWPATLVQPVGSPLSLECTVEGTSNPNLYWYRQAAGRGLQLLFYSVGIGQISSEVPQNLSASRPQDRQFILSSKKLLLSDSGFYLCAWSSGTRNEAFFGQGTRLTVV.

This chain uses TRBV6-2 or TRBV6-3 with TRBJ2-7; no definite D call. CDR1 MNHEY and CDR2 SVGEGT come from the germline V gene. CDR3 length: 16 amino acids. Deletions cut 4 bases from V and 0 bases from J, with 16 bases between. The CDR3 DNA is TGTGCCAGCAGTTCCTCCGTAGGCCCCAGCTCCTACGAGCAGTACTTC. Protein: CASSSSVGPSSYEQYF.